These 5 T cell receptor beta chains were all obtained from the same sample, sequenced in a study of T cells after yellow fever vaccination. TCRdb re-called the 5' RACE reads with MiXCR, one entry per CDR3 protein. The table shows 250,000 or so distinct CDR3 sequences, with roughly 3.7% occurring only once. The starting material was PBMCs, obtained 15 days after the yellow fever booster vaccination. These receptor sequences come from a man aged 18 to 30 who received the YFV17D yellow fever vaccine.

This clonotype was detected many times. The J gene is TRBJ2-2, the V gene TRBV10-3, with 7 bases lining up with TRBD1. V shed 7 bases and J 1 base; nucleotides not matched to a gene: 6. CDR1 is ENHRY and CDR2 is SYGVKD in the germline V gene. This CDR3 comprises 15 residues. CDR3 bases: TGTGCCATCACCGAGGGACAGTGGAACACCGGGGAGCTGTTTTTT. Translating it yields CAITEGQWNTGELFF.

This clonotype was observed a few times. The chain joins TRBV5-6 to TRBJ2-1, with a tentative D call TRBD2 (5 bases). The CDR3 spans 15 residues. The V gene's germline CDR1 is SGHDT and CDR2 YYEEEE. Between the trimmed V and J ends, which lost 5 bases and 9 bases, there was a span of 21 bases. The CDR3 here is CASRYLNGVRGEQFF. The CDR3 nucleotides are TGTGCCAGCAGATACCTGAATGGGGTTCGGGGTGAGCAGTTCTTC.

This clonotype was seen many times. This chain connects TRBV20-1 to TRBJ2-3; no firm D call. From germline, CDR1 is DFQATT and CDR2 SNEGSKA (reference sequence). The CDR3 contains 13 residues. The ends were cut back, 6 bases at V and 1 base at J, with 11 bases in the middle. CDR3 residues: CSAVPRGTDTQYF. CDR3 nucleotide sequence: TGCAGTGCCGTCCCTCGAGGCACAGATACGCAGTATTTT.

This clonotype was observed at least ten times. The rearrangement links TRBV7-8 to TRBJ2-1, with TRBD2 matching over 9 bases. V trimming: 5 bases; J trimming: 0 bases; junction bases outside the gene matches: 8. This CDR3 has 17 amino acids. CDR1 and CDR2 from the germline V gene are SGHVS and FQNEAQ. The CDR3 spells CASSPLSGGSSYNEQFF. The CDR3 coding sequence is TGTGCCAGCAGCCCCCTTAGCGGGGGTAGCTCCTACAATGAGCAGTTCTTC. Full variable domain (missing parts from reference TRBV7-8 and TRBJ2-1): GAGVSQSPRYKVAKRGQDVALRCDPISGHVSLFWYQQALGQGPEFLTYFQNEAQLDKSGLPSDRFFAERPEGSVSTLKIQRTQQEDSAVYLCASSPLSGGSSYNEQFFGPGTRLTVL.

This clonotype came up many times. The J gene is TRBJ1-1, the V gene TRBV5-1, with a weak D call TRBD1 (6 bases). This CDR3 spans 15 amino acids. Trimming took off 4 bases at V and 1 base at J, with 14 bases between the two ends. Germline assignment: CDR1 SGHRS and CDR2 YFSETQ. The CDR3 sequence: CASSTIPGQNTEAFF. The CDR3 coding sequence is TGCGCCAGCAGCACCATCCCGGGACAGAACACTGAAGCTTTCTTT.